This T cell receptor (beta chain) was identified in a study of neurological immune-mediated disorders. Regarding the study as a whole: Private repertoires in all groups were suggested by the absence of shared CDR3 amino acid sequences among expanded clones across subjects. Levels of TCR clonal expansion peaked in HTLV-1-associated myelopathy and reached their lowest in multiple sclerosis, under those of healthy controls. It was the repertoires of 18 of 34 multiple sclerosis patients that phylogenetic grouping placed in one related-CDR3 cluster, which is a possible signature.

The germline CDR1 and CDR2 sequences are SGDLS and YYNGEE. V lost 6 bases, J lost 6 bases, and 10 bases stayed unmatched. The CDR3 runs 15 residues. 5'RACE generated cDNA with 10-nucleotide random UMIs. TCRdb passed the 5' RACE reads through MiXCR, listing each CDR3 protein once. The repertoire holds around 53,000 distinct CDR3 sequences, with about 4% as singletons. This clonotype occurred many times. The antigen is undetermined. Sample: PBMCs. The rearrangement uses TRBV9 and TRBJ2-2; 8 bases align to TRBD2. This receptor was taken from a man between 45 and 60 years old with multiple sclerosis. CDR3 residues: CASKVGSGGAGELFF. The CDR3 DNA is TGTGCCAGCAAAGTAGGAAGCGGGGGAGCCGGGGAGCTGTTTTTT.